The present TCR beta chain was sequenced within a study of CD8+ T cells in alopecia areata. Looking at the study overall: In an open-label trial, patients got 5 to 10 mg tofacitinib twice daily.

Isolated RNA was reverse transcribed into cDNA used as the sequencing template. Method: immunoSEQ multiplex PCR; TCRdb's copy keeps in-frame clones and lacks some. The sample holds some 110,000 clones, about three fifths seen once. J gave up 7 bases and V 1 base, and 5 bases lay outside the gene matches. Germline V lookup: CDR1 SGHDT, CDR2 YYEEEE. This CDR3 region has 13 residues. Treatment noted: oral pan-JAK inhibitor, 5-10 mg twice daily. PBMCs served as the source from which CD4+ and CD8+ T cells were sorted. The rearrangement uses TRBV5-6 and TRBJ2-7; 7 bases are a match to TRBD1. The sample was CD8+ T cells sorted from blood, taken at week 24, from a patient treated with tofacitinib. This TCR was sampled from a human donor with alopecia areata. The CDR3 nucleotides are TGTGCCAGCAGCTTGCCAGGGGGTCTTGAGCAGTACTTC. Its protein is CASSLPGGLEQYF.